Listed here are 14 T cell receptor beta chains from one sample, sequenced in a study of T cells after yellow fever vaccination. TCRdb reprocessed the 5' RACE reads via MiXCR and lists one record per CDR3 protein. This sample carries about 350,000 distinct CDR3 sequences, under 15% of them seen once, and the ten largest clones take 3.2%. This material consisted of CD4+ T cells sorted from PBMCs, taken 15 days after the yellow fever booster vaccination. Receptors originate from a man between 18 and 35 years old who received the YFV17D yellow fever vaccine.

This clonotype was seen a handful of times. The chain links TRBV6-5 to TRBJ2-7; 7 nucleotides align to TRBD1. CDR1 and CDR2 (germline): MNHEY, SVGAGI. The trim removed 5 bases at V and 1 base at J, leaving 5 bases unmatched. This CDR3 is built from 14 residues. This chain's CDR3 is CASSTYRGSYEQYV. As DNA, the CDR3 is TGTGCCAGCAGTACCTACAGGGGTTCCTACGAGCAGTACGTC.

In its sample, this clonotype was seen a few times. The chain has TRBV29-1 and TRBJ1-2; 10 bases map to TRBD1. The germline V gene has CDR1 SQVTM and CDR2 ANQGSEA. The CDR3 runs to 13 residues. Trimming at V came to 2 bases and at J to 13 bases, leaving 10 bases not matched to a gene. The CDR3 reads CSVELRDRGYFTF. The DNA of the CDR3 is TGCAGCGTTGAACTCCGGGACAGGGGTTATTTCACCTTC.

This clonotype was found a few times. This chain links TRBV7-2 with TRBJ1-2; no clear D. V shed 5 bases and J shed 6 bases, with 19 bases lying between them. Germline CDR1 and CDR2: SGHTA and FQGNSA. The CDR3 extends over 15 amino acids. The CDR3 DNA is TGTGCCAGCAGCCTCACACTTCAAGGGTTAAATGGCTACACCTTC. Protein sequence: CASSLTLQGLNGYTF.

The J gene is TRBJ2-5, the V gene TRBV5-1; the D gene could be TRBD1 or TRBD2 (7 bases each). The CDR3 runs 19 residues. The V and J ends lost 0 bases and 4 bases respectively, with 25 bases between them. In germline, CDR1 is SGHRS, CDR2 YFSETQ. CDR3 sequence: CASSLAPGGGGSSVETQYF. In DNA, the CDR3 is TGCGCCAGCAGCTTGGCCCCGGGAGGAGGGGGCTCTTCCGTAGAGACCCAGTACTTC.

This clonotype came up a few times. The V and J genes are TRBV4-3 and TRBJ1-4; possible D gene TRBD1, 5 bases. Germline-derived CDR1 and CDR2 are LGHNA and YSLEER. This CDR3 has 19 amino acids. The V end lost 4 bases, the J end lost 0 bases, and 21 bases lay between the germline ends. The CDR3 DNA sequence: TGCGCCAGCAGCCGCCCCCCGAGGTCAGGGAGTGCAACTAATGAAAAACTGTTTTTT. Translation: CASSRPPRSGSATNEKLFF.

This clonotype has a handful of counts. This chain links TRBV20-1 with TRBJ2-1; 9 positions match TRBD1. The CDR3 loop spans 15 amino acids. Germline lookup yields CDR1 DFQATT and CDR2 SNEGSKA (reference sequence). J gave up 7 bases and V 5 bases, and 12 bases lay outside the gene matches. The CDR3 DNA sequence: TGCAGTGCTCCCAAAACAGGGGGCGCAAGGAATGAGCAGTTCTTC. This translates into CSAPKTGGARNEQFF.

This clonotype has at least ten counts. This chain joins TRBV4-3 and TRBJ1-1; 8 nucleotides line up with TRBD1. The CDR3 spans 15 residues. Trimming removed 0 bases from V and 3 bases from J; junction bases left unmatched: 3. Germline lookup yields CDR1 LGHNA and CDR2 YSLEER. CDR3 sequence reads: CASSQEGRGHTEAFF. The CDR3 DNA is TGCGCCAGCAGCCAAGAAGGCAGGGGGCACACTGAAGCTTTCTTT.

CDR3: CAISATGGQPQHF. The CDR3 DNA is TGTGCCATCAGTGCAACGGGGGGTCAGCCCCAGCATTTT. The chain links TRBV10-3 to TRBJ1-5; D perhaps matches TRBD1 (5 bases). The CDR3 is made up of 13 amino acids. Germline values: CDR1 ENHRY, CDR2 SYGVKD. V was trimmed by 4 bases and J by 6 bases, leaving 10 bases between them.

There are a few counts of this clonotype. The CDR3 DNA reads TGTGCCAGCAGCCCCCAGGGTGACAATGAGCAGTTCTTC. Translating it yields CASSPQGDNEQFF. The chain recombines TRBV6-2 or TRBV6-3 with TRBJ2-1; perhaps TRBD1 as D (5 bases). With 6 bases removed from V and 5 bases from J, the gap between germline ends came to 11 bases. The CDR3 consists of 13 residues. Germline V gene sequence: CDR1 MNHEY, CDR2 SVGEGT.

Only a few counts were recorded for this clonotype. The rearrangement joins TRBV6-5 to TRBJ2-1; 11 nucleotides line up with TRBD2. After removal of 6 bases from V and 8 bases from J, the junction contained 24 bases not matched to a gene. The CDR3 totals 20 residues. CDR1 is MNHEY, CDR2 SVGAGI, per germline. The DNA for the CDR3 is TGTGCCAGCAGCCCGACCAAAATTCCTAGACTAGCGGGGTTAGGCGATGAGCAGTTCTTC. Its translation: CASSPTKIPRLAGLGDEQFF.

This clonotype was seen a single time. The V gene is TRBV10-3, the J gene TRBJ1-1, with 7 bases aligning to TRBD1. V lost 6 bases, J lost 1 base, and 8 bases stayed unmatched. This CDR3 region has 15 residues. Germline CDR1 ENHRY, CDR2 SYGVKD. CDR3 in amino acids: CAIRGGDSGNTEAFF. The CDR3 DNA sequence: TGTGCCATCAGGGGGGGGGACAGCGGGAACACTGAAGCTTTCTTT.

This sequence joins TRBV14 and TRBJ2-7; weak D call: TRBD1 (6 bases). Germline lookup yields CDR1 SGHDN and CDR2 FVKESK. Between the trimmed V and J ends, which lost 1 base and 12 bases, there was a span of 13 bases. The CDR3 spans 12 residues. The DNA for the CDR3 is TGTGCCAGCAGCCAAGGCAATGGGGGCCGGTACTTC. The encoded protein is CASSQGNGGRYF.

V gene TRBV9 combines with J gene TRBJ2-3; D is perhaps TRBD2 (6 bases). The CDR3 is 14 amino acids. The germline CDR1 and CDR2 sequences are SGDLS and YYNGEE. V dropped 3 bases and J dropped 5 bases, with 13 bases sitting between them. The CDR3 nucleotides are TGTGCCAGCAGCGACGGGGGAGGAGGAGATACGCAGTATTTT. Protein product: CASSDGGGGDTQYF.

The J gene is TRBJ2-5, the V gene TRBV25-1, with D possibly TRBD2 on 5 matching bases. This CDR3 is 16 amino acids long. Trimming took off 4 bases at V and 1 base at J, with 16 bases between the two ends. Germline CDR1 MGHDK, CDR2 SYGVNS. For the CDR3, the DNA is TGTGCCAGCAGTGGACCCAGAGGGCGGAGCCAAGAGACCCAGTACTTC. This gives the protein CASSGPRGRSQETQYF.